The 13 T cell receptor beta chains below were found in one sample sequenced in a study of T cell repertoires in cytomegalovirus infection. Antigens for these TCRs are unknown. One entry per CDR3 protein, called by TCRdb with MiXCR from the reads. This sample has over 250,000 distinct CDR3 sequences, with roughly 21% found just once. The starting material was cultured PBMCs, obtained from culture after CMV antigen stimulation. All receptors come from a human donor in good health (CMV status not recorded). Some clones in this sample may be carry-over from other donors' samples.

This chain joins TRBV5-6 and TRBJ2-3, with TRBD2 matching 9 bases. Germline CDR1 reads SGHDT; CDR2 reads YYEEEE. V lost 1 base and J lost 5; bases outside the gene matches: 8. This CDR3 is built from 16 residues. CDR3 in amino acids: CASSLNRGRAKDTQYF. The CDR3 DNA sequence: TGTGCCAGCAGCTTGAATCGCGGGAGGGCCAAAGATACGCAGTATTTT.

The gene calls are TRBV28 and TRBJ2-3; TRBD2 aligns across 9 bases. Germline V gene sequence: CDR1 MDHEN, CDR2 SYDVKM. V dropped 6 bases and J dropped 8; count of bases not matched to a gene: 21. The CDR3 covers 18 residues. The CDR3 DNA reads TGTGCCAGCAGCCCGCCGCGGGGGGGAGGGGTCATCTCGGGTACGCAGTATTTT. It yields the protein CASSPPRGGGVISGTQYF.

This clonotype has at least ten counts. The CDR3, as DNA: TGTGCCAGCAGTAGCGGACTAGCTTCCTACAATGAGCAGTTCTTC. It yields the protein CASSSGLASYNEQFF. This rearrangement joins TRBV12-3 or TRBV12-4 to TRBJ2-1, with TRBD2 identical over 8 bases. The CDR3 extends over 15 amino acids. The trim removed 5 bases at V and 1 base at J, leaving 4 bases unmatched.

This clonotype was counted only a few times. The CDR3 reads CSARTLIKSYGYTF. DNA of the CDR3: TGCAGTGCTAGGACTCTCATCAAAAGCTATGGCTACACCTTC. The V gene is TRBV20-1, the J gene TRBJ1-2, with D unclear. CDR1 is DFQATT and CDR2 is SNEGSKA in the germline V gene (reference sequence). Trimming took 3 bases from V and 4 from J, leaving 15 bases between them. CDR3 size: 14 residues.

The V gene is TRBV12-3 or TRBV12-4, the J gene TRBJ1-5; 9 positions match TRBD1. The CDR3 is 13 residues long. Germline trimming cut 3 bases from V and 7 bases from J; bases unmatched to any gene: 1. The CDR3 loop is CASSLTGGQPQHF. CDR3 in DNA: TGTGCCAGCAGTTTGACAGGGGGGCAGCCCCAGCATTTT.

Only a few counts were recorded for this clonotype. The CDR3 is CASSFFRDRAYNEQFF. Written as DNA, the CDR3 is TGTGCCAGCAGCTTTTTCCGGGACAGGGCCTACAATGAGCAGTTCTTC. The chain joins TRBV5-8 to TRBJ2-1, with 9 nucleotides matching TRBD1. Germline CDR1 is SGHTS and CDR2 is YDEGEE. The CDR3 has 16 amino acids. Germline trimming cut 2 bases from V and 2 bases from J; bases unmatched to any gene: 5.

This clonotype was seen only a few times. The chain couples TRBV19 to TRBJ2-2; D gene unclear. V gave up 6 bases and J gave up 4 bases, with 9 bases separating them. CDR1 LNHDA and CDR2 SQIVND come from the germline V gene (reference sequence). This CDR3 has 13 amino acids. DNA of the CDR3: TGTGCCAGTAGCCCACCTGGCACCGGGGAGCTGTTTTTT. Its translation is CASSPPGTGELFF. The complete variable domain, with remaining parts taken from reference TRBV19 and TRBJ2-2, reads DGGITQSPKYLFRKEGQNVTLSCEQNLNHDAMYWYRQDPGQGLRLIYYSQIVNDFQKGDIAEGYSVSREKKESFPLTVTSAQKNPTAFYLCASSPPGTGELFFGEGSRLTVL.

The rearrangement uses TRBV6-6 and TRBJ2-7, with D possibly TRBD2 on 5 matching bases. The CDR3 length is 14 residues. V lost 0 bases to trimming and J lost 7 bases, with 13 bases between them. CDR1 MNHNY and CDR2 SVGAGI come from the germline V gene (reference sequence). The chain's CDR3 is CASSYSGAGWEQYV. CDR3 DNA sequence: TGTGCCAGCAGTTACTCGGGAGCCGGGTGGGAGCAGTACGTC.

V and J are TRBV5-1 and TRBJ1-1; 7 positions match TRBD1. V lost 3 bases, J lost 11 bases, and 10 bases stayed unmatched. Germline V gene sequence: CDR1 SGHRS, CDR2 YFSETQ. This CDR3 has 13 amino acids. The CDR3 bases are TGCGCCAGCAGCTCCAATAACGACAGGGCGGCTTTCTTT. Residues: CASSSNNDRAAFF.

Note on this clonotype: It may be a read error: a sequence one base away is much more abundant. V gene TRBV11-2 combines with J gene TRBJ2-3, with 7 nucleotides matching TRBD1. CDR3 size: 16 residues. Germline CDR1 reads SGHAT; CDR2 reads FQNNGV. CDR3 DNA: TGTGCCATCAGCTTAAGAGGGGGACAGTACACAGATACGCAGTATTTT. This encodes CAISLRGGQYTDTQYF.

CDR3 sequence (DNA): TGCAGTGCTAGCTTTAACAATGAGCAGTTCTTC. This gives the protein CSASFNNEQFF. This chain uses TRBV20-1 with TRBJ2-1; D remains ambiguous. From germline, CDR1 is DFQATT and CDR2 SNEGSKA (reference sequence). The CDR3 spans 11 residues. Trimming shortened V by 3 bases and J by 5 bases, and 5 bases separated the two germline ends.

About this clonotype: Being one base from a much bigger clone, this may be a read error. The chain uses TRBV28 and TRBJ1-2; D not resolved. From germline, CDR1 is MDHEN and CDR2 SYDVKM. The CDR3 runs 12 residues. The CDR3 protein is CASGFEVVGYTF. In nucleotides, the CDR3 is TGTGCCAGCGGTTTTGAGGTCGTCGGCTACACCTTC.

The chain combines TRBV14 with TRBJ2-5; D remains unclear. The V end was cut by 0 bases, the J end by 0 bases, with 11 bases between. This CDR3 is 16 amino acids long. Germline CDR1 is SGHDN and CDR2 is FVKESK. The CDR3 DNA follows: TGTGCCAGCAGCCAAGACGGAAGACGGTACCAAGAGACCCAGTACTTC. As protein: CASSQDGRRYQETQYF. The whole variable domain, remainder taken from reference TRBV14 and TRBJ2-5, is EAGVTQFPSHSVIEKGQTVTLRCDPISGHDNLYWYRRVMGKEIKFLLHFVKESKQDESGMPNNRFLAERTGGTYSTLKVQPAELEDSGVYFCASSQDGRRYQETQYFGPGTRLLVL.